The text below deals with one T cell receptor beta chain. The source of the sample is a study of T-cell memory formation after mild COVID-19. Via MiXCR, TCRdb re-called the 5' RACE reads, giving one row per CDR3 protein. The data contain around 370,000 distinct CDR3 sequences, around 21% of them seen just once; the ten biggest clones take up 12%. The CDR3 is 16 amino acids. Germline trimming cut 4 bases from V and 0 bases from J; bases unmatched to any gene: 4. CDR1 SGDLS and CDR2 YYNGEE come from the germline V gene. Sequenced: PBMCs or a T cell subset sorted from them (not recorded which). The clonotype originates from an adult woman who had mild COVID-19 (a few samples of this study predate the infection). Cell type and time point are not known. This chain connects TRBV9 to TRBJ2-3; 11 positions agree with TRBD2. For the CDR3, the DNA is TGTGCCAGCAGCTTCACTAGCGGGGGAAGCACAGATACGCAGTATTTT. Translation: CASSFTSGGSTDTQYF.